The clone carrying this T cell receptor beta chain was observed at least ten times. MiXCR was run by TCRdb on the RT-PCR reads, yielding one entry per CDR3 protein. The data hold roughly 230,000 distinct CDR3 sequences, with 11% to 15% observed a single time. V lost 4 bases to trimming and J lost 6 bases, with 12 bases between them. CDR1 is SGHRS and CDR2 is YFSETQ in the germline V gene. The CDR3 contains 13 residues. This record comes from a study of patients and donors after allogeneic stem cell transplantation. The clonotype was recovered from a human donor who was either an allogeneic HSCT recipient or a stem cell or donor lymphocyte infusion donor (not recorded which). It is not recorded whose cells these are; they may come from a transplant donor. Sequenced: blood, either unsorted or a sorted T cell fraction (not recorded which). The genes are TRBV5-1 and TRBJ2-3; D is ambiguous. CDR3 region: CASSPTMADTQYF. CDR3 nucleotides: TGCGCCAGCAGCCCCACCATGGCCGATACGCAGTATTTT. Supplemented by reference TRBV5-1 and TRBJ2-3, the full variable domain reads KAGVTQTPRYLIKTRGQQVTLSCSPISGHRSVSWYQQTPGQGLQFLFEYFSETQRNKGNFPGRFSGRQFSNSRSEMNVSTLELGDSALYLCASSPTMADTQYFGPGTRLTVL.